The following is a T cell receptor beta chain sequence with its context. The antigen is unknown. TCR beta CDR3 sequences were amplified from RNA transcripts. HTBI primers were employed in a first-round RT-PCR of the TCR CDR3. TCRdb passed the multiplex PCR reads through MiXCR, listing each CDR3 protein once. The sample yields about 640,000 distinct CDR3 sequences, about a fifth seen once. The CDR3 totals 15 residues. The germline V and J ends were trimmed by 4 bases and 2 bases, with 12 bases remaining between them. Germline assignment: CDR1 DFQATT and CDR2 SNEGSKA (reference sequence). This sample is drawn from a study of T cells in Graves' hyperthyroidism and ophthalmopathy. Whole-study context: Peripheral blood samples were taken at initial diagnosis, prior to any treatment. Study conclusions and caveats: The authors' 13 V-J model separated ophthalmopathy from stable hyperthyroidism.

Ophthalmopathy patients showed a Clinical Activity Score of at least 3, NOSPECS grade of at least 4 and duration under 3 months. Uncontrolled infections, other autoimmune diseases, pregnancy or lactation led to exclusion of patients. The sequence was obtained from a young man with Graves' ophthalmopathy. V usage is TRBV20-1 and J usage is TRBJ2-6; D tentatively reads TRBD1 or TRBD2 (6 bases each). What was sequenced was blood. CDR3 sequence: CSAKEGGTGANVLTF. The DNA of the CDR3 is TGCAGTGCTAAAGAAGGGGGGACTGGGGCCAACGTCCTGACTTTC.